This section outlines one TCR beta chain sequence together with its context. The antigen it binds to is not known. No clone much larger than this one lies a single base away; base qualities are absent. The meaning of the sample's treatment or condition label: randomized to nivolumab then ipilimumab (arm A) or the reverse (arm B). No trial patient had received prior DNA-damaging chemotherapy. Thawed PBMCs were sorted on a FACS Aria II flow cytometer to isolate live CD3+CD8+ cells negative for CD19 and CD56. The samples were obtained from melanoma patients enrolled in CheckMate 064, an open-label, randomized phase II trial testing sequential checkpoint blockade. Peripheral blood mononuclear cells were obtained through leukapheresis, purified using Ficoll-Paque, and frozen in human serum containing roughly 10% DMSO. Immediately after sorting, the purity of sorted blood CD3+CD8+ cells was verified to be >95%, after which DNA was extracted.

The data belong to a study of sequential checkpoint blockade in melanoma (dated by TCRdb to the late 2010s). Regarding the complete study: Using 1:1 randomization, the trial assigned patients either to first-line nivolumab followed by ipilimumab (arm A) or to ipilimumab followed by nivolumab (arm B). Maintenance nivolumab was given following each of the two trial sequences. Study-wide findings and limitations: The response-prediction model combining TCR metrics and mutation burden needs validation in larger, independent patient cohorts.

There are 14 amino acids in the CDR3, from cysteine to phenylalanine inclusive. The retained sequence is limited to the CDR3, 42 bases, with the frame set at the first base. Reading the germline V gene gives CDR1 MNHEY and CDR2 SVGAGI. V and J are trimmed by 8 bases and 0 bases, and the gene matches miss 4 bases of the junction. The immunoSEQ Assay was used to immunosequence TCRbeta CDR3 regions from genomic DNA. Prior to high-throughput sequencing, genomic DNA was amplified by bias-controlled multiplex PCR. The paper's data handling went like this. To quantify the absolute abundance of each unique TCRbeta CDR3 region, the sequences were collapsed and filtered. Clonality, defined as 1 minus Pielou's evenness, was calculated using only productive rearrangements. Clones with significantly greater frequencies in on-treatment versus baseline samples were identified using a previously published method. The immuneACCESS repertoire file appears here via TCRdb, limited to in-frame rearrangements. These files lack a portion of the clones; in checked studies, under half of the deficit traces to unresolved V genes, and the cause of the others is not known. Clonal size and the V and J genes are those of that table, whereas D and trimming came from the DNA. Present in this sample are approximately 11,000 clones, roughly 80% of which were seen just once. Of the sample, over 9% is held by the ten largest clones.

This sample comprised CD8+ T cells sorted from blood (inferred from file names), obtained from a patient given nivolumab and ipilimumab in sequence. This TCR came from a human donor with melanoma. The V and J segments used are TRBV6-5 and TRBJ2-1; 7 bases in the middle match TRBD2. CDR3 protein: CASVRLASYNEQFF. The DNA sequence follows: TGTGCCAGCGTACGACTAGCCTCCTACAATGAGCAGTTCTTC.